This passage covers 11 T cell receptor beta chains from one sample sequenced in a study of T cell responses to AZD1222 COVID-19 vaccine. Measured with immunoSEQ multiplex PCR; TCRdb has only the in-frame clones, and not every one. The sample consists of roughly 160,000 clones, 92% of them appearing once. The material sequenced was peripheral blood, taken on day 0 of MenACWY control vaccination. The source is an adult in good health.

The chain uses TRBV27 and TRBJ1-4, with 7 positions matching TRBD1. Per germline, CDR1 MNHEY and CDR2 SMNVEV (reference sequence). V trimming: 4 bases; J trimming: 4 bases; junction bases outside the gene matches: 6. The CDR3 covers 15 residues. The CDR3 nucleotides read TGTGCCAGCAGTTCGACAGGGCTGTTTAATGAAAAACTGTTTTTT. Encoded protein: CASSSTGLFNEKLFF.

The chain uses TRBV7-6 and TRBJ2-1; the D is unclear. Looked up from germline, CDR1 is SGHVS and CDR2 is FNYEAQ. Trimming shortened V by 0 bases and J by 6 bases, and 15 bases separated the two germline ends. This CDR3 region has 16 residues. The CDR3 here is CASSLAPRAFGNEQFF. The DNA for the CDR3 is TGTGCCAGCAGCTTAGCGCCCCGAGCCTTTGGCAATGAGCAGTTCTTC.

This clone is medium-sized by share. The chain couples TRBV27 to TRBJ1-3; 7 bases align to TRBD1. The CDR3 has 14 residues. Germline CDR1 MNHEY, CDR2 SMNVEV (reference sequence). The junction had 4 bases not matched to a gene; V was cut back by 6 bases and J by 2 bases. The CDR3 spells CASRFQGAGNTIYF. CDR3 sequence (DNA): TGTGCCAGCAGGTTCCAGGGGGCTGGAAACACCATATATTTT.

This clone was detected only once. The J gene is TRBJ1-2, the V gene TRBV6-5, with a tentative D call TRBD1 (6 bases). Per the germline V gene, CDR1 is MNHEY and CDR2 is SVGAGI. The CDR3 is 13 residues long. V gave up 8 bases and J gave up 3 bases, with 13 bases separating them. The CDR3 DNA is TGTGCCAGCGGGGGGGCAGGAGACTATGGCTACACCTTC. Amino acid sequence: CASGGAGDYGYTF.

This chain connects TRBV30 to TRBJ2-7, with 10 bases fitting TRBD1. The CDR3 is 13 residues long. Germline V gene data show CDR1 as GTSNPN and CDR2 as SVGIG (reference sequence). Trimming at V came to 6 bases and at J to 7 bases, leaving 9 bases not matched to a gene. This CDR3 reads CACRRQGAREQYF. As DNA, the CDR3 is TGTGCCTGTAGAAGACAGGGGGCGAGAGAGCAGTACTTC.

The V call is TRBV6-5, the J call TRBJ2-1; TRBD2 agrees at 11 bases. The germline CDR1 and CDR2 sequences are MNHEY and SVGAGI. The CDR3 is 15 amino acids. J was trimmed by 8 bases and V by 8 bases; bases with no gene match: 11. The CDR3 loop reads CASRGLAGGEDEQFF. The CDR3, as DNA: TGTGCCAGCCGGGGGCTAGCGGGAGGTGAAGATGAGCAGTTCTTC.

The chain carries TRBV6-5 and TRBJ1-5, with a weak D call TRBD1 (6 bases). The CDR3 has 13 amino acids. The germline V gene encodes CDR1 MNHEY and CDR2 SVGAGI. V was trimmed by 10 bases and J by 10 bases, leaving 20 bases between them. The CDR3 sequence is CATRNRGARPQHF. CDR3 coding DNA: TGTGCCACCAGAAATCGGGGGGCACGACCCCAGCATTTT.

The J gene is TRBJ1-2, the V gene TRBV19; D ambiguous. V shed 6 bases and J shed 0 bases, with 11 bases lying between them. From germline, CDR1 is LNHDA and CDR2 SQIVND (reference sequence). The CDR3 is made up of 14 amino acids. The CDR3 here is CASRVGGANYGYTF. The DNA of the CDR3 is TGTGCCAGTAGGGTCGGCGGCGCTAACTATGGCTACACCTTC.

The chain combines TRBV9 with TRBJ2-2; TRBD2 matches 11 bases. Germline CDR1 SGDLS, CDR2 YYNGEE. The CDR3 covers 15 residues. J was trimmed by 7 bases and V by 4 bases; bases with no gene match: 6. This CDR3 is CASSSISGRGGELFF. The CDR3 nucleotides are TGTGCCAGCAGCTCCATTAGCGGGAGGGGCGGGGAGCTGTTTTTT.

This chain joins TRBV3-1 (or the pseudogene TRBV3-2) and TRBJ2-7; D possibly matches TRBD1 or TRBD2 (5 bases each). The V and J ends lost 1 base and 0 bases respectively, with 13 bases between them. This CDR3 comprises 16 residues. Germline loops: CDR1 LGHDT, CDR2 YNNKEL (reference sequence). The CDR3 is CASSQVPGRDSYEQYF. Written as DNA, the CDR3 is TGTGCCAGCAGCCAAGTACCGGGACGAGACTCCTACGAGCAGTACTTC.

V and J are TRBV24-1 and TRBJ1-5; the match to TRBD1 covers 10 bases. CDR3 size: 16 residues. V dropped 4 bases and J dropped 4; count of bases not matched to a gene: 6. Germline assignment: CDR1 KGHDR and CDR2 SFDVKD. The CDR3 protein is CATSDRQGASNQPQHF. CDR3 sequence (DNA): TGTGCCACCAGTGACCGACAGGGGGCAAGTAATCAGCCCCAGCATTTT.